Following are 2 T cell receptor beta chains from one sample sequenced in a study of patients and donors after allogeneic stem cell transplantation. MiXCR was run by TCRdb on the RT-PCR reads, yielding one entry per CDR3 protein. The sample carries 900,000 to 1,000,000 distinct CDR3 sequences, around 17% recorded once. Specimen: blood, either unsorted or a sorted T cell fraction (not recorded which). All receptors derive from a human donor who was either an allogeneic HSCT recipient or a stem cell or donor lymphocyte infusion donor (not recorded which). It is not recorded whose cells these are; they may come from a transplant donor.

The rearrangement links TRBV11-3 to TRBJ2-1; 9 bases are a match to TRBD2. This CDR3 has 13 amino acids. Germline V gene lookup returns CDR1 SGHNT and CDR2 YENEEA. V dropped 1 base and J dropped 10; count of bases not matched to a gene: 2. CDR3 in DNA: TGTGCCAGCAGCTTAGGAGCGGGAGGAGAGCAGTTCTTC. Translated: CASSLGAGGEQFF. Combining the CDR3 with reference TRBV11-3 and TRBJ2-1 gives the whole variable domain EAGVVQSPRYKIIEKKQPVAFWCNPISGHNTLYWYLQNLGQGPELLIRYENEEAVDDSQLPKDRFSAERLKGVDSTLKIQPAELGDSAVYLCASSLGAGGEQFFGPGTRLTVL.

The chain uses TRBV28 and TRBJ1-1; tentative D call: TRBD1 (6 bases). V dropped 4 bases and J dropped 7 bases, with 7 bases sitting between them. The CDR3 length is 11 residues. Looked up from germline, CDR1 is MDHEN and CDR2 is SYDVKM. The CDR3 spells CASSSDSEAFF. For the CDR3, the DNA is TGTGCCAGCAGTTCGGACAGTGAAGCTTTCTTT. The whole variable domain, filled in from reference TRBV28 and TRBJ1-1, reads DVKVTQSSRYLVKRTGEKVFLECVQDMDHENMFWYRQDPGLGLRLIYFSYDVKMKEKGDIPEGYSVSREKKERFSLILESASTNQTSMYLCASSSDSEAFFGQGTRLTVV.